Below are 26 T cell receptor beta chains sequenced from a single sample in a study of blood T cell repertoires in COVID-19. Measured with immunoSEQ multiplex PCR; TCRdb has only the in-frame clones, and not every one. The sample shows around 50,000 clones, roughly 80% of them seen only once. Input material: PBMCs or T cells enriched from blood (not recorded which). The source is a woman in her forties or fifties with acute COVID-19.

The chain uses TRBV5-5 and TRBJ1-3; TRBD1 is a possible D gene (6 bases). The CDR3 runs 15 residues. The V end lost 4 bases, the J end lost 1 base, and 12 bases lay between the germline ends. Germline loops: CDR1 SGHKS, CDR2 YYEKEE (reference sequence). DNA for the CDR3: TGTGCCAGCAGCGTCCACGGGACATCTGGAAACACCATATATTTT. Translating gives CASSVHGTSGNTIYF.

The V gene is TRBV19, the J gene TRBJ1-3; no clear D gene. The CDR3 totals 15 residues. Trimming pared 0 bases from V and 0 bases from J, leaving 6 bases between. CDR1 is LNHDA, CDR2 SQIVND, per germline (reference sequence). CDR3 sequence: CASSIDPGSGNTIYF. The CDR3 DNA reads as TGTGCCAGTAGTATAGACCCCGGCTCTGGAAACACCATATATTTT. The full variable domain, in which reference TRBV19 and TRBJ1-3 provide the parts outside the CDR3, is DGGITQSPKYLFRKEGQNVTLSCEQNLNHDAMYWYRQDPGQGLRLIYYSQIVNDFQKGDIAEGYSVSREKKESFPLTVTSAQKNPTAFYLCASSIDPGSGNTIYFGEGSWLTVV.

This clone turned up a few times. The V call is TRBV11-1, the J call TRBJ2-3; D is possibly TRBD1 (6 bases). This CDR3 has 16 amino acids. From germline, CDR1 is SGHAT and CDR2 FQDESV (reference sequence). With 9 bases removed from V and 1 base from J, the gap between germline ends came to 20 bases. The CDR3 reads CASTYGIGQRTDTQYF. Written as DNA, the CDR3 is TGTGCCAGTACCTACGGAATAGGACAGCGCACAGATACGCAGTATTTT.

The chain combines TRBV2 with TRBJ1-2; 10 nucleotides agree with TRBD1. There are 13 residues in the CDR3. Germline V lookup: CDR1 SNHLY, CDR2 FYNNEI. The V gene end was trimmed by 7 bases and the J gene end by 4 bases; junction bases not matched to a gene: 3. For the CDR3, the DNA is TGTGCCAGCAATAGGGACAGGGGCTATGGCTACACCTTC. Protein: CASNRDRGYGYTF.

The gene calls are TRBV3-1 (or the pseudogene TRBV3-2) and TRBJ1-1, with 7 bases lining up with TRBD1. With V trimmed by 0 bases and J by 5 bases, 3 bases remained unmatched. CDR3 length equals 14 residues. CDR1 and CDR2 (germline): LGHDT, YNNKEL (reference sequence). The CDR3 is CASSQDRGDTEAFF. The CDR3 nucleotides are TGTGCCAGCAGCCAAGACAGGGGGGATACTGAAGCTTTCTTT.

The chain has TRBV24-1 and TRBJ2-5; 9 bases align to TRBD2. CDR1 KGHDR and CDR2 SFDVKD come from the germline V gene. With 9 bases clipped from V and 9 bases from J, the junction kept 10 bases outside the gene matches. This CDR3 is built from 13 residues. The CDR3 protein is CATQSAGGVSQYF. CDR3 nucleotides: TGTGCCACCCAATCAGCGGGGGGAGTATCCCAGTACTTC.

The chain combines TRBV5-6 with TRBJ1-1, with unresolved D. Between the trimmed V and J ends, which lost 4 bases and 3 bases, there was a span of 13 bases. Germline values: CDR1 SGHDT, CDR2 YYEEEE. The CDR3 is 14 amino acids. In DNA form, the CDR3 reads TGTGCCAGCAGCCCCCAACTTAGCCACACTGAAGCTTTCTTT. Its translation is CASSPQLSHTEAFF.

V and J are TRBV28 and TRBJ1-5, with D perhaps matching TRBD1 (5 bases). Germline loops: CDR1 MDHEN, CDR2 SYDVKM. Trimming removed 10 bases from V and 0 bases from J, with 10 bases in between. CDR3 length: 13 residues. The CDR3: CATKTDSNQPQHF. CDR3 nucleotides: TGTGCCACTAAGACAGATAGCAATCAGCCCCAGCATTTT.

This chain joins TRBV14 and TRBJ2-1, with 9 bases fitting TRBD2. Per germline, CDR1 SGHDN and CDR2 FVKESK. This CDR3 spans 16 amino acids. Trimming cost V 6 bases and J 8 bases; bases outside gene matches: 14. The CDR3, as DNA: TGTGCCAGCAGTCAGCTAGCGGGGCCTCGATCGGATGAGCAGTTCTTC. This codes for CASSQLAGPRSDEQFF.

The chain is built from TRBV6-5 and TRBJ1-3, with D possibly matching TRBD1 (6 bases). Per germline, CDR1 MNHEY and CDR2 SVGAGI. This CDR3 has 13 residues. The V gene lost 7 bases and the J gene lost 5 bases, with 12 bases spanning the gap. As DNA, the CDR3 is TGTGCCAGCATACAGGGTCGACGAAACACCATATATTTT. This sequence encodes CASIQGRRNTIYF.

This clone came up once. The CDR3 loop reads CASSSFSGTEKDYGYTF. The DNA for the CDR3 is TGTGCCAGCAGCTCCTTCTCCGGGACAGAAAAAGACTATGGCTACACCTTC. The chain has TRBV13 and TRBJ1-2, with 7 bases identical to TRBD1. The CDR3 spans 17 residues. The J segment lost 3 bases and the V segment lost 4 bases, leaving 14 bases of the junction unmatched. From germline, CDR1 is PRHDT and CDR2 FYEKMQ (reference sequence).

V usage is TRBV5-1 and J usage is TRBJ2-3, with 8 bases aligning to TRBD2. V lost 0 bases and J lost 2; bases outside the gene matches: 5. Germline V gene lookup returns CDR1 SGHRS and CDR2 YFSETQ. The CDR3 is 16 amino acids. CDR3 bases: TGCGCCAGCAGCTTGGCCCGCGGGGGGACCACAGATACGCAGTATTTT. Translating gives CASSLARGGTTDTQYF.

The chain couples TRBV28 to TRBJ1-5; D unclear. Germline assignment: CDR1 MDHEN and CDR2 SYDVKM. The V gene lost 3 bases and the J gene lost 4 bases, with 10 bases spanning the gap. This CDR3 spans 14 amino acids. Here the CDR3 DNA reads TGTGCCAGCAGTTTCGTTATCGGGAATCAGCCCCAGCATTTT. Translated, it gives CASSFVIGNQPQHF.

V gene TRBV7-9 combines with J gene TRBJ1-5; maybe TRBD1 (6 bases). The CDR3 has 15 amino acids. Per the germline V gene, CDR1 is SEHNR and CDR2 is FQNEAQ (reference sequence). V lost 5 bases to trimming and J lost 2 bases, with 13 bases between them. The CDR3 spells CASSQEGGGNQPQHF. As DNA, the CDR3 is TGTGCCAGCAGCCAAGAAGGGGGTGGCAATCAGCCCCAGCATTTT.

The CDR3 nucleotides are TGTGCCAGCAGCGTGGGGGGGTACGCAGATACGCAGTATTTT. Translating it yields CASSVGGYADTQYF. The genes are TRBV7-2 and TRBJ2-3; 7 nucleotides line up with TRBD2. CDR3 length: 14 residues. V lost 5 bases to trimming and J lost 4 bases; unmatched junction nucleotides: 6. Germline CDR1 SGHTA, CDR2 FQGNSA.

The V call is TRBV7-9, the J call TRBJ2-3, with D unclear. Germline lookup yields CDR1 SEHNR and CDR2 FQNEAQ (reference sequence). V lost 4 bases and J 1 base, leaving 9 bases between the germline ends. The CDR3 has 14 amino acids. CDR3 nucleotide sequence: TGTGCCAGCAGCTATAGCTGGGGCACAGATACGCAGTATTTT. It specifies CASSYSWGTDTQYF.

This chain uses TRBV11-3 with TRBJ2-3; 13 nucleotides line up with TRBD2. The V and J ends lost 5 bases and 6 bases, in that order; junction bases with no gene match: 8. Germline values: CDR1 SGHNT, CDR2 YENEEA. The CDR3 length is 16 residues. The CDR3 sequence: CASSMGLAGPADTQYF. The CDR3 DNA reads TGTGCCAGCAGCATGGGACTAGCGGGGCCGGCGGATACGCAGTATTTT.

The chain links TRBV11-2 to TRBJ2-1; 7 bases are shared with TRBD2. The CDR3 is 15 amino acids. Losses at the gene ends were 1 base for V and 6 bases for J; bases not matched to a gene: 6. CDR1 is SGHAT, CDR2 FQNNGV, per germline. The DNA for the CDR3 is TGTGCCAGCAGCTTAGTTCTACCGGGGGGCAATGAGCAGTTCTTC. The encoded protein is CASSLVLPGGNEQFF.

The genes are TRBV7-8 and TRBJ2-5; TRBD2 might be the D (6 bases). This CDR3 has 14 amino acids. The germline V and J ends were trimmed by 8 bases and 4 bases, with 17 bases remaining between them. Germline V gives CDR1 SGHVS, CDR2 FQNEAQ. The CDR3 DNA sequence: TGTGCCAGCGAGGGACGGGGGTCAGGAGAGACCCAGTACTTC. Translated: CASEGRGSGETQYF.

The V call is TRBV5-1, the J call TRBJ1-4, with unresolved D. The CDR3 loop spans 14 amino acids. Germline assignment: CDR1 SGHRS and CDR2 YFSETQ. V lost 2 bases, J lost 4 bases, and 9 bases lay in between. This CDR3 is CASSFSEVNEKLFF. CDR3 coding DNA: TGCGCCAGCAGCTTCTCTGAGGTTAATGAAAAACTGTTTTTT.

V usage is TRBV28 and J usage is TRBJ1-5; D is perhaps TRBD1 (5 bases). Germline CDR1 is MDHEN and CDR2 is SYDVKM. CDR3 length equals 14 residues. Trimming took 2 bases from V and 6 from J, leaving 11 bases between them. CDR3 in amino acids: CASSLATVGQPQHF. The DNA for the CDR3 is TGTGCCAGCAGTTTAGCGACAGTAGGTCAGCCCCAGCATTTT.

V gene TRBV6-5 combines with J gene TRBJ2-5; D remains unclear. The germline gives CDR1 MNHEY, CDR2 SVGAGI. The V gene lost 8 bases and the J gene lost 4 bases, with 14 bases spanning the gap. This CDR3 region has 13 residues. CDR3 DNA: TGTGCCAGCCGAGCCCCGGAGAGAGAGACCCAGTACTTC. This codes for CASRAPERETQYF.

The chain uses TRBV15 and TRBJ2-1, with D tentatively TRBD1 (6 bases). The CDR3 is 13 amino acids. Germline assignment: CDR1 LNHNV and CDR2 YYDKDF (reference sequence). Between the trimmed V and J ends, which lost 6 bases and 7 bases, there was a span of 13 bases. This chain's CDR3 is CATRVGGQNEQFF. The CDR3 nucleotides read TGTGCCACCAGAGTGGGTGGACAGAATGAGCAGTTCTTC.

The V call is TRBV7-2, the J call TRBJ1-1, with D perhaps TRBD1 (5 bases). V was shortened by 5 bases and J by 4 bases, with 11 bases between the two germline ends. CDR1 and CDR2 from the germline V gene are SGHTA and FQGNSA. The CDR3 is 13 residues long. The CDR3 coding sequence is TGTGCCAGCAGCACCCAGGGTAGCACTGAAGCTTTCTTT. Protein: CASSTQGSTEAFF.

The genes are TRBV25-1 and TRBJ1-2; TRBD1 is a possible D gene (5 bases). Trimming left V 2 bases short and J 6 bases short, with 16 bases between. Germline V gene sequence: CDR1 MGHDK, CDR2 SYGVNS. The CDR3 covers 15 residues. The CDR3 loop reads CASSEVLLGLDGYTF. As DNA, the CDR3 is TGTGCCAGCAGTGAAGTATTATTGGGGCTTGATGGCTACACCTTC.

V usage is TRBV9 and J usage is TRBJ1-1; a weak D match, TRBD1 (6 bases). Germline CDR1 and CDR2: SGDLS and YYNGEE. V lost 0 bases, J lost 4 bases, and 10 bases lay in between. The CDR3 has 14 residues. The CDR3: CASSVGRGGTEAFF. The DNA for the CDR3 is TGTGCCAGCAGCGTAGGGAGGGGGGGCACTGAAGCTTTCTTT. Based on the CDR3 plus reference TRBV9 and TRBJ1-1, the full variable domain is DSGVTQTPKHLITATGQRVTLRCSPRSGDLSVYWYQQSLDQGLQFLIQYYNGEERAKGNILERFSAQQFPDLHSELNLSSLELGDSALYFCASSVGRGGTEAFFGQGTRLTVV.